A single sample is the source of the 24 T cell receptor beta chains below, sequenced in a study of shared clonotypes between healthy human individuals (dated by TCRdb to 2020 to 2022). Library method: the immunoSEQ multiplex PCR assay. Here the immuneACCESS table is served through TCRdb, limited to in-frame sequences with V and J called. Missing clones are a known gap in these copies; in checked studies unresolved V genes cover under half, and the rest lacks a known reason. The sample table lists about 490,000 clones, 65% to 80% of them with a count of one. The top ten hold 10% to 15% of the sample. Sequences were obtained from PBMCs. Receptors originate from a woman aged 40 to 49 in good health. Some clones in this sample may be carry-over from other donors' samples.

This clone showed up just a few times. The V gene is TRBV29-1, the J gene TRBJ1-3; 12 bases agree with TRBD1. CDR3 length: 13 amino acids. Per germline, CDR1 SQVTM and CDR2 ANQGSEA. The junction had 4 bases not matched to a gene; V was cut back by 8 bases and J by 5 bases. The CDR3 reads CSTRDRGRNTIYF. CDR3 DNA sequence: TGCAGCACGCGGGACAGGGGGCGAAACACCATATATTTT.

In this sample, this clone turned up once. This chain uses TRBV5-1 with TRBJ2-3; 7 positions match TRBD2. Trimming cost V 2 bases and J 3 bases; bases outside gene matches: 6. The CDR3 loop spans 15 amino acids. The germline V gene encodes CDR1 SGHRS and CDR2 YFSETQ. The CDR3 nucleotides are TGCGCCAGCAGCTTTTATGAAGCGGGAACAGATACGCAGTATTTT. It translates to CASSFYEAGTDTQYF.

This clone was found a few times. This CDR3 is CASSSRGQGVEKLFF. In nucleotides, the CDR3 is TGCGCCAGCAGCTCCAGGGGACAGGGAGTTGAAAAACTGTTTTTT. This chain uses TRBV4-3 with TRBJ1-4; TRBD1 matches at 9 bases. The V gene's germline CDR1 is LGHNA and CDR2 YSLEER. The CDR3 has 15 residues. Germline trimming cut 5 bases from V and 7 bases from J; bases unmatched to any gene: 8.

The count of this clone is one. Written as DNA, the CDR3 is TGTGCCAGCAGTTCCCTGCAGCCCGCAACTAATGAAAAACTGTTTTTT. Translation: CASSSLQPATNEKLFF. This chain joins TRBV28 and TRBJ1-4; D is unclear. Trimming removed 4 bases from V and 0 bases from J, with 12 bases in between. The CDR3 loop spans 16 amino acids. Germline CDR1 is MDHEN and CDR2 is SYDVKM.

The J gene is TRBJ2-7, the V gene TRBV7-4, with 13 bases fitting TRBD2. The germline CDR1 and CDR2 sequences are SGHVT and SQSDAQ. The length of the CDR3 is 15 residues. With V trimmed by 5 bases and J by 7 bases, 8 bases remained unmatched. Here the CDR3 reads CASSPRTSGGLEQYF. The CDR3, as DNA: TGTGCCAGCAGCCCCCGGACTAGCGGGGGTTTGGAGCAGTACTTC.

This clone showed up just a few times. The genes are TRBV28 and TRBJ1-4, with unresolved D. Germline values: CDR1 MDHEN, CDR2 SYDVKM. This CDR3 spans 14 amino acids. The V end was cut by 3 bases, the J end by 4 bases, with 9 bases between. Written as DNA, the CDR3 is TGTGCCAGCAGTTTTGACGGTTTTAATGAAAAACTGTTTTTT. As protein: CASSFDGFNEKLFF.

This chain uses TRBV5-1 with TRBJ1-1; 12 bases line up with TRBD1. From germline, CDR1 is SGHRS and CDR2 YFSETQ. This CDR3 region has 17 residues. J was trimmed by 1 base and V by 1 base; bases with no gene match: 5. CDR3 sequence (DNA): TGCGCCAGCAGCTTGTCCGGGACAGGGGGCTGGAACACTGAAGCTTTCTTT. This translates into CASSLSGTGGWNTEAFF. The entire variable domain, with the rest obtained from reference TRBV5-1 and TRBJ1-1, is as follows: KAGVTQTPRYLIKTRGQQVTLSCSPISGHRSVSWYQQTPGQGLQFLFEYFSETQRNKGNFPGRFSGRQFSNSRSEMNVSTLELGDSALYLCASSLSGTGGWNTEAFFGQGTRLTVV.

The rearrangement links TRBV30 to TRBJ2-3; maybe TRBD1 (5 bases). Germline assignment: CDR1 GTSNPN and CDR2 SVGIG (reference sequence). The CDR3 sequence is 13 residues long. V was clipped by 2 bases and J by 1 base, with 7 bases between them. CDR3 loop: CAWSLTGTDTQYF. In DNA, the CDR3 is TGTGCCTGGAGTCTGACAGGCACAGATACGCAGTATTTT. The entire variable domain, with the rest obtained from reference TRBV30 and TRBJ2-3, is as follows: SQTIHQWPATLVQPVGSPLSLECTVEGTSNPNLYWYRQAAGRGLQLLFYSVGIGQISSEVPQNLSASRPQDRQFILSSKKLLLSDSGFYLCAWSLTGTDTQYFGPGTRLTVL.

The chain couples TRBV29-1 to TRBJ1-3, with D unresolved. Germline lookup yields CDR1 SQVTM and CDR2 ANQGSEA. This CDR3 contains 12 residues. V lost 4 bases, J lost 8 bases, and 12 bases lay in between. CDR3 amino acids: CSVALPGYTIYF. CDR3 in DNA: TGCAGCGTTGCTCTTCCGGGATACACCATATATTTT.

The gene calls are TRBV27 and TRBJ1-2; TRBD1 is a possible D gene (5 bases). This CDR3 contains 13 residues. Germline lookup yields CDR1 MNHEY and CDR2 SMNVEV (reference sequence). The V end lost 2 bases, the J end lost 8 bases, and 12 bases lay between the germline ends. This CDR3 is CASSLRRPGGYTF. The CDR3 DNA reads as TGTGCCAGCAGTTTACGGCGGCCAGGGGGCTACACCTTC.

This clone has only a few counts. It may be a read error: a sequence one base away is much more abundant. This chain links TRBV29-1 with TRBJ1-4; the D is unclear. V was pared by 6 bases and J by 5 bases, with 13 bases between. The CDR3 sequence is 13 residues long. From germline, CDR1 is SQVTM and CDR2 ANQGSEA. CDR3 bases: TGCAGCGTCCGAAGGTCTCCGAATGAAAAACTGTTTTTT. It yields the protein CSVRRSPNEKLFF.

This rearrangement joins TRBV28 to TRBJ1-4, with 8 bases aligning to TRBD1. The ends lost 6 bases at V and 3 bases at J; junction bases unmatched: 3. Germline CDR1 and CDR2: MDHEN and SYDVKM. The CDR3 covers 14 residues. CDR3 protein: CASRLQGANEKLFF. CDR3 in DNA: TGTGCCAGCAGGCTACAGGGGGCTAATGAAAAACTGTTTTTT.

The chain carries TRBV5-6 and TRBJ2-7, with a possible D match to TRBD1 (5 bases). The CDR3 is 14 amino acids. Germline V CDR1 and CDR2: SGHDT, YYEEEE. V dropped 4 bases and J dropped 1 base, with 12 bases sitting between them. This CDR3 reads CASSPTANSYEQYF. The DNA of the CDR3 is TGTGCCAGCAGCCCGACAGCTAATTCCTACGAGCAGTACTTC. Variable domain in full (rest from reference TRBV5-6 and TRBJ2-7): DAGVTQSPTHLIKTRGQQVTLRCSPKSGHDTVSWYQQALGQGPQFIFQYYEEEERQRGNFPDRFSGHQFPNYSSELNVNALLLGDSALYLCASSPTANSYEQYFGPGTRLTVT.

About this clone: In the same sample, other DNA sequences code for this CDR3. The V call is TRBV11-2, the J call TRBJ1-3; the match to TRBD1 covers 8 bases. The CDR3 sequence is 14 residues long. Trimming cost V 5 bases and J 4 bases; bases outside gene matches: 4. Germline V gives CDR1 SGHAT, CDR2 FQNNGV. The CDR3 region is CASSPDRVGNTIYF. The CDR3 bases are TGTGCCAGCAGCCCGGACAGGGTAGGAAACACCATATATTTT. The variable domain in full, with the rest retrieved from reference TRBV11-2 and TRBJ1-3, is EAGVAQSPRYKIIEKRQSVAFWCNPISGHATLYWYQQILGQGPKLLIQFQNNGVVDDSQLPKDRFSAERLKGVDSTLKIQPAKLEDSAVYLCASSPDRVGNTIYFGEGSWLTVV.

The CDR3 region has the DNA TGTGCCAGCAGTTTTGCGGAGGGCTATGGCTACACCTTC. Amino acid sequence: CASSFAEGYGYTF. This chain uses TRBV27 with TRBJ1-2; D gene uncertain. V was cut by 3 bases and J by 4 bases, with 9 bases left in between. This CDR3 is built from 13 residues. Per germline, CDR1 MNHEY and CDR2 SMNVEV (reference sequence).

This clone was observed a single time. The V gene is TRBV19, the J gene TRBJ1-6; TRBD1 aligns across 7 bases. Trimming cost V 6 bases and J 8 bases; bases outside gene matches: 7. This CDR3 has 14 residues. Germline assignment: CDR1 LNHDA and CDR2 SQIVND (reference sequence). CDR3 nucleotide sequence: TGTGCCAGTAGCGAGACAGGGAGGGATTCACCCCTCCACTTT. This codes for CASSETGRDSPLHF. The full variable domain, rest sourced from reference TRBV19 and TRBJ1-6, is DGGITQSPKYLFRKEGQNVTLSCEQNLNHDAMYWYRQDPGQGLRLIYYSQIVNDFQKGDIAEGYSVSREKKESFPLTVTSAQKNPTAFYLCASSETGRDSPLHFGNGTRLTVT.

Comments on this clone: This likely came from a read error, as a far larger clone is one base away. Other nucleotide sequences from this sample produce the same CDR3. The rearrangement uses TRBV7-6 and TRBJ1-1; 9 nucleotides line up with TRBD1. The CDR3 spans 16 residues. Germline V gene sequence: CDR1 SGHVS, CDR2 FNYEAQ. CDR3 amino acids: CASSRGTGITNTEAFF. CDR3 in DNA: TGTGCTAGCAGCCGAGGGACAGGGATTACGAACACTGAAGCTTTCTTT.

This sequence joins TRBV18 and TRBJ2-7, with 7 bases fitting TRBD1. Trimming at V came to 3 bases and at J to 4 bases, leaving 6 bases not matched to a gene. The CDR3 spans 14 residues. The V gene's germline CDR1 is KGHSH and CDR2 LQKENI. The CDR3 region is CASSPGQTQYEQYF. The CDR3 DNA sequence: TGTGCCAGCTCACCGGGACAGACACAATACGAGCAGTACTTC.

The J gene is TRBJ2-7, the V gene TRBV7-2; D assignment may be TRBD1 or TRBD2 (5 bases each). The CDR3 length is 13 residues. Trimming removed 5 bases from V and 4 bases from J, with 12 bases in between. Germline CDR1 and CDR2: SGHTA and FQGNSA. This CDR3 is CASSPGPKYEQYF. In DNA form, the CDR3 reads TGTGCCAGCAGCCCGGGACCAAAATACGAGCAGTACTTC. The full variable domain, its missing parts supplied by reference TRBV7-2 and TRBJ2-7, is GAGVSQSPSNKVTEKGKDVELRCDPISGHTALYWYRQSLGQGLEFLIYFQGNSAPDKSGLPSDRFSAERTGGSVSTLTIQRTQQEDSAVYLCASSPGPKYEQYFGPGTRLTVT.

This clone was detected only a few times. The genes are TRBV5-1 and TRBJ1-4; no reliable D call. The CDR3 loop spans 13 amino acids. Per the germline V gene, CDR1 is SGHRS and CDR2 is YFSETQ. The V and J ends lost 0 bases and 7 bases respectively, with 7 bases between them. CDR3 sequence: CASSLGVSEKLFF. The CDR3 nucleotides read TGCGCCAGCAGCTTGGGGGTATCTGAAAAACTGTTTTTT.

This chain joins TRBV5-1 and TRBJ2-7; no definite D call. The germline CDR1 and CDR2 sequences are SGHRS and YFSETQ. V lost 0 bases and J lost 4, with 8 bases in between. This CDR3 has 13 residues. The chain's CDR3 is CASSLELGYEQYF. The CDR3 DNA is TGCGCCAGCAGCTTGGAGTTGGGGTACGAGCAGTACTTC.

The rearrangement uses TRBV5-4 and TRBJ1-2, with 7 bases that match TRBD1. CDR3 length: 13 residues. CDR1 is SGHNT, CDR2 YYREEE, per germline (reference sequence). With V trimmed by 3 bases and J by 4 bases, 3 bases remained unmatched. CDR3 region: CASSSDRSYGYTF. The CDR3 DNA reads TGTGCCAGCAGCTCGGACAGGAGCTATGGCTACACCTTC.

The chain links TRBV15 to TRBJ1-2, with unresolved D. This CDR3 has 17 amino acids. The V gene's germline CDR1 is LNHNV and CDR2 YYDKDF (reference sequence). V was clipped by 0 bases and J by 0 bases, with 14 bases between them. The CDR3 is CATSRDLPADANYGYTF. CDR3 nucleotide sequence: TGTGCCACCAGCAGAGATTTGCCAGCCGATGCTAACTATGGCTACACCTTC.

The sample holds a few counts of this clone. This chain links TRBV6-1 with TRBJ2-1, with D perhaps TRBD2 (7 bases). The V and J ends lost 2 bases and 8 bases respectively, with 16 bases between them. Germline values: CDR1 MNHNS, CDR2 SASEGT. CDR3 size: 15 residues. The CDR3 is CASSEIGGGADEQFF. The DNA of the CDR3 is TGTGCCAGCAGTGAAATTGGTGGGGGGGCCGATGAGCAGTTCTTC.